This paragraph covers one T cell receptor beta chain sequence. Antigen: not known. The TRB libraries of cDNA were built by UMI-labeled 5' RACE. From its re-call of the 5' RACE reads, TCRdb lists each CDR3 protein once, without DNA. The ten most abundant clones cover 14% to 15% of a sample with around 48,000 distinct CDR3 sequences. Germline V lookup: CDR1 SGHVS, CDR2 FNYEAQ. The CDR3 spans 15 residues. Triplicate sorts of some 300,000 cells per CD8+ subset. The data were taken from a study of CXCR3-negative and CXCR3-positive naive CD8 T cells. Overall study findings and caveats: Across naive subsets, surface CD5 expression was comparable, and TCR strength was inferred from properties of the TRB CDR3. Naive cells used TRBV-TRBJ genes in much the same way whether CXCR3-negative or CXCR3-positive; memory cells did not.

Sequenced: memory CD8+ T cells from blood. The TCR originated in a human donor in good health. Some clones in this sample may be carry-over from other donors' samples. The rearrangement joins TRBV7-6 to TRBJ2-3; TCRdb's D call of TRBD1 is untestable without DNA. The CDR3 here is CASSRGGGAADTQYF.